The present T cell receptor beta chain was sequenced within a study of shared T cell receptors in the human thymus. Measured with immunoSEQ multiplex PCR; TCRdb has only the in-frame clones, and not every one. The sample includes 700,000 or so clones, roughly 85% of them seen just once. V was clipped by 4 bases and J by 10 bases; unmatched bases: 12. Germline V lookup: CDR1 MGHRA, CDR2 YSYEKL. The CDR3 is 15 amino acids. This sample also belongs to another study, concerning human thymus T cells.

This sequence was found in a girl under two years old with a congenital heart defect. The sequencing sample was made of thymocytes. The V and J genes are TRBV4-1 and TRBJ2-4; 8 positions agree with TRBD1. CDR3 coding DNA: TGCGCCAGCAGCCCGGGACAGGCCGGAGAATGGATTCAGTACTTC. Translation: CASSPGQAGEWIQYF.